This is a list of T cell receptor beta chains from one sample in a study of blood T cell repertoires in COVID-19. The table came from immunoSEQ multiplex PCR; TCRdb's copy has only in-frame clones and leaves some out. The profile shows about 320,000 clones, approximately 90% of them singletons. The material sequenced was peripheral blood. These receptors originate from a woman aged 25 to 39 with COVID-19, enrolled during active disease. Each CDR3 is given with its conserved first and last residue. D genes are given only for firm matches. A clone size is listed for some rows: how often the clone was seen (once, few, many), or a class if it is expanded.

TRBV13	-	TRBJ2-7	once	CASSPTGQNNYEQYF	TGTGCCAGCAGCCCTACGGGACAAAATAACTACGAGCAGTACTTC
TRBV13	-	TRBJ2-1	-	CASSSARTSEQFF	TGTGCCAGCAGCAGCGCTAGAACCTCCGAGCAGTTCTTC
TRBV5-1	-	TRBJ1-2	-	CASSFEGGYTF	TGCGCCAGCAGCTTTGAGGGTGGCTACACCTTC
TRBV27	TRBD1	TRBJ1-2	-	CASSKQGWGYTF	TGTGCCAGCAGTAAACAGGGGTGGGGCTACACCTTC
TRBV4-2	TRBD1	TRBJ1-5	-	CASSQPGQENQPQHF	TGTGCCAGCAGCCAGCCGGGACAGGAAAATCAGCCCCAGCATTTT
TRBV11-2	TRBD1	TRBJ1-4	-	CASSLTGTGVEKLFF	TGTGCCAGCAGCCTAACCGGGACAGGGGTAGAAAAACTGTTTTTT
TRBV15	-	TRBJ2-1	-	CATSRDLAPGNEQFF	TGTGCCACCAGCAGAGATCTTGCCCCCGGGAATGAGCAGTTCTTC
TRBV5-1	-	TRBJ2-7	-	CASSLGGRSYEQYF	TGCGCCAGCAGCTTGGGGGGGAGGTCCTACGAGCAGTACTTC
TRBV19	-	TRBJ1-5	-	CASSIGDPGVPQHF	TGTGCCAGTAGTATAGGGGACCCAGGGGTCCCCCAGCATTTT
TRBV10-3	TRBD1	TRBJ2-5	-	CAIRQGSQETQYF	TGTGCCATCAGACAGGGGTCCCAAGAGACCCAGTACTTC
TRBV19	-	TRBJ2-5	-	CASSIGGRWETQYF	TGTGCCAGTAGTATAGGAGGGCGGTGGGAGACCCAGTACTTC
TRBV2	TRBD1	TRBJ2-3	-	CASSYGQGVTDTQYF	TGTGCCAGCAGTTACGGACAGGGGGTAACAGATACGCAGTATTTT
TRBV19	-	TRBJ1-5	-	CASSLDRYSNQPQHF	TGTGCCAGTAGCCTAGACAGATATAGCAATCAGCCCCAGCATTTT
TRBV11-3	-	TRBJ1-1	once	CASSPPGQTNEAFF	TGTGCCAGCAGCCCACCCGGACAGACTAATGAAGCTTTCTTT
TRBV2	-	TRBJ1-2	-	CASTQERGTYGYTF	TGTGCCAGCACACAAGAAAGGGGAACCTATGGCTACACCTTC
TRBV11-3	-	TRBJ1-4	-	CASSLRRGRTNEKLFF	TGTGCCAGCAGTTTACGGAGAGGGAGAACTAATGAAAAACTGTTTTTT
TRBV18	TRBD1	TRBJ1-5	-	CASSPQGANQPQHF	TGTGCCAGCTCACCACAGGGGGCGAATCAGCCCCAGCATTTT
TRBV5-1	-	TRBJ1-4	-	CASSPLLGGVEKLFF	TGCGCCAGCAGCCCCCTTTTGGGGGGGGTGGAAAAACTGTTTTTT
TRBV7-8	-	TRBJ1-6	-	CASSRGRGNDSPLHF	TGTGCCAGCAGCCGTGGACGGGGTAATGACTCACCCCTCCACTTT
TRBV19	-	TRBJ2-2	-	CASSVERIGELFF	TGTGCCAGTAGTGTGGAGCGGATCGGGGAGCTGTTTTTT
TRBV5-1	TRBD1	TRBJ2-1	few	CASSLAEAGGLEQFF	TGCGCCAGCAGCTTGGCGGAGGCAGGGGGCCTTGAGCAGTTCTTC
TRBV5-6	-	TRBJ2-7	-	CASTSTGRYEQYF	TGTGCCAGCACCTCGACAGGACGCTACGAGCAGTACTTC
TRBV5-4	TRBD1	TRBJ2-7	-	CASSLMGTGLDEQYF	TGTGCCAGCAGCTTGATGGGGACAGGGTTGGACGAGCAGTACTTC
TRBV7-9	TRBD1	TRBJ1-4	-	CASSEQGAGEKLFF	TGTGCCAGCAGTGAACAGGGGGCAGGGGAAAAACTGTTTTTT
TRBV24-1	-	TRBJ2-1	-	CATSDARRSEQFF	TGTGCCACCAGTGATGCAAGACGGAGTGAGCAGTTCTTC
TRBV3-1/TRBV3-2	TRBD1	TRBJ2-5	-	CASSPTGTGGGETQYF	TGTGCCAGCAGCCCAACCGGGACAGGGGGAGGAGAGACCCAGTACTTC
TRBV10-3	-	TRBJ1-1	-	CAISAGGIEAFF	TGTGCCATCAGTGCTGGGGGGATAGAAGCTTTCTTT
TRBV5-1	TRBD1	TRBJ2-1	-	CASSGRDRRYNEQFF	TGCGCCAGCAGCGGTAGGGACAGACGCTACAATGAGCAGTTCTTC
TRBV5-8	-	TRBJ1-4	-	CASSSPARLTEKLFF	TGTGCCAGCAGCTCCCCCGCCCGACTAACTGAAAAACTGTTTTTT
TRBV29-1	TRBD1	TRBJ1-2	once	CSVADRGRTGGYTF	TGCAGCGTTGCAGACAGGGGTAGGACAGGTGGCTACACCTTC
TRBV7-9	-	TRBJ1-5	-	CASSLEGVLAQHF	TGTGCCAGCAGCTTAGAGGGGGTTCTGGCCCAGCATTTT
TRBV4-3	-	TRBJ2-7	-	CASSQGVSTYEQYF	TGCGCCAGCAGCCAAGGGGTTAGCACCTACGAGCAGTACTTC
TRBV5-1	-	TRBJ2-2	-	CASSLVAGAGELFF	TGCGCCAGCAGCTTGGTTGCAGGGGCCGGGGAGCTGTTTTTT
TRBV6-2/TRBV6-3	TRBD1	TRBJ1-2	-	CASSPTGANYGYTF	TGTGCCAGCAGCCCGACAGGGGCGAACTATGGCTACACCTTC
TRBV2	TRBD1	TRBJ1-2	-	CASSPTPGQGLDGYTF	TGTGCCAGCAGCCCGACCCCGGGACAGGGATTAGATGGCTACACCTTC
TRBV6-2/TRBV6-3	-	TRBJ1-4	-	CASSYRDPWEKLFF	TGTGCCAGCAGTTACCGGGATCCTTGGGAAAAACTGTTTTTT
TRBV14	-	TRBJ2-5	-	CASSHPGTPQETQYF	TGTGCCAGCAGCCACCCCGGGACACCACAAGAGACCCAGTACTTC
TRBV7-8	-	TRBJ1-1	-	CASSSSSQGKAFF	TGTGCCAGCAGCTCCTCCAGCCAGGGGAAAGCTTTCTTT
TRBV3-1/TRBV3-2	TRBD1	TRBJ2-5	-	CASSPTGGGWETQYF	TGTGCCAGCAGCCCCACAGGGGGTGGATGGGAGACCCAGTACTTC
TRBV6-5	-	TRBJ2-4	-	CASSRRSGAKNIQYF	TGTGCCAGCAGCCGTCGTTCGGGAGCCAAAAACATTCAGTACTTC
TRBV29-1	TRBD1	TRBJ1-2	-	CSVRGRDGYTF	TGCAGCGTCAGGGGGCGGGATGGCTACACCTTC
TRBV7-2	-	TRBJ2-3	-	CASSFYGGAGYTQYF	TGTGCCAGCAGCTTTTATGGGGGGGCCGGGTATACGCAGTATTTT
TRBV2	TRBD1	TRBJ1-4	-	CASSEEGGTGGEKLFF	TGTGCCAGCAGTGAAGAAGGGGGGACAGGGGGCGAAAAACTGTTTTTT
TRBV5-4	-	TRBJ2-3	-	CASGGGSTDTQYF	TGTGCCAGCGGGGGCGGCAGCACAGATACGCAGTATTTT
TRBV7-2	-	TRBJ1-6	-	CASSLNVQGGSPLHF	TGTGCCAGCAGCCTAAATGTCCAGGGAGGTTCACCCCTCCACTTT
TRBV5-6	-	TRBJ1-5	-	CASSLSGVVGQPQHF	TGTGCCAGCAGCTTGTCGGGTGTGGTAGGTCAGCCCCAGCATTTT
TRBV19	TRBD2	TRBJ2-2	-	CASSKGDPGLADTGELFF	TGTGCCAGTAGTAAGGGAGACCCGGGACTAGCGGACACCGGGGAGCTGTTTTTT
TRBV4-3	TRBD2	TRBJ2-3	once	CASGGGGTREADTQYF	TGCGCCAGCGGGGGTGGGGGGACTAGGGAGGCAGATACGCAGTATTTT
TRBV7-9	-	TRBJ2-7	once	CASSLAPSEQYF	TGTGCCAGCAGCTTAGCCCCATCCGAGCAGTACTTC
TRBV3-1/TRBV3-2	-	TRBJ2-5	-	CASSEQKETQYF	TGTGCCAGCAGCGAACAGAAAGAGACCCAGTACTTC
TRBV4-2	-	TRBJ1-1	-	CASRNRGGTEAFF	TGTGCCAGCAGGAATCGAGGGGGCACTGAAGCTTTCTTT
TRBV7-9	-	TRBJ1-2	-	CASSSRGLLGGYTF	TGTGCCAGCAGCTCCCGAGGACTACTGGGTGGCTACACCTTC
TRBV18	-	TRBJ2-2	-	CASSPGQPNTGELFF	TGTGCCAGCTCACCAGGACAGCCAAACACCGGGGAGCTGTTTTTT
TRBV5-4	TRBD1	TRBJ1-1	-	CASSRDRAGTEAFF	TGTGCCAGCAGCCGGGACAGGGCGGGCACTGAAGCTTTCTTT
TRBV27	-	TRBJ2-2	-	CASRSVFGTGELFF	TGTGCCAGCAGGTCGGTGTTCGGGACCGGGGAGCTGTTTTTT
TRBV11-3	TRBD1	TRBJ1-3	-	CASSLAGGPGNTIYF	TGTGCCAGCAGCCTGGCAGGGGGCCCTGGAAACACCATATATTTT
TRBV28	-	TRBJ1-5	-	CASSLLGGQGRNQPQHF	TGTGCCAGCAGTTTATTAGGAGGGCAGGGAAGAAATCAGCCCCAGCATTTT
TRBV9	TRBD1	TRBJ1-2	-	CASSRDGQGAHYGYTF	TGTGCCAGCAGCCGGGACGGACAGGGGGCTCACTATGGCTACACCTTC
TRBV18	TRBD1	TRBJ1-5	-	CASSPTGGQPQHF	TGTGCCAGCTCACCAACAGGGGGTCAGCCCCAGCATTTT
TRBV14	-	TRBJ1-5	-	CASSQVGRSNQPQHF	TGTGCCAGCAGCCAAGTTGGCAGAAGCAATCAGCCCCAGCATTTT